The 21 T cell receptor beta chains in this list originate from one sample, sequenced in a study of cytomegalovirus exposure and HLA in healthy donors. Method: immunoSEQ multiplex PCR; TCRdb's copy keeps in-frame clones and lacks some. The sample includes 150,000 to 200,000 clones, about 82% of them seen just once. Sequencing was done on a sample of PBMCs. The receptor set was obtained from a woman aged 18-29 years in good health and CMV-seronegative.

This chain connects TRBV7-9 to TRBJ2-1, with D possibly TRBD2 on 6 matching bases. Germline V gene data show CDR1 as SEHNR and CDR2 as FQNEAQ (reference sequence). The V end was cut by 5 bases, the J end by 3 bases, with 17 bases between. This CDR3 has 16 amino acids. CDR3 residues: CASSPHVGEDYNEQFF. As DNA, the CDR3 is TGTGCCAGCAGCCCTCATGTGGGGGAGGACTACAATGAGCAGTTCTTC.

The chain is built from TRBV11-3 and TRBJ1-6; D call uncertain. V was cut by 3 bases and J by 0 bases, with 6 bases left in between. The V gene's germline CDR1 is SGHNT and CDR2 YENEEA. The CDR3 is 15 amino acids. CDR3 region: CASSLESSYNSPLHF. DNA for the CDR3: TGTGCCAGCAGCTTGGAGAGCTCCTATAATTCACCCCTCCACTTT. The variable domain in full, completed from reference TRBV11-3 and TRBJ1-6, reads EAGVVQSPRYKIIEKKQPVAFWCNPISGHNTLYWYLQNLGQGPELLIRYENEEAVDDSQLPKDRFSAERLKGVDSTLKIQPAELGDSAVYLCASSLESSYNSPLHFGNGTRLTVT.

J is TRBJ2-3 and V is TRBV27; 7 bases line up with TRBD2. V shed 6 bases and J 6 bases; nucleotides not matched to a gene: 12. The CDR3 consists of 15 residues. Looked up from germline, CDR1 is MNHEY and CDR2 is SMNVEV (reference sequence). Here the CDR3 reads CASSPGGFLRDTQYF. CDR3 bases: TGTGCCAGCAGCCCGGGAGGATTCCTGAGGGATACGCAGTATTTT.

The chain links TRBV7-9 to TRBJ2-7; TRBD1 aligns across 7 bases. CDR3 size: 14 residues. Trimming at V came to 2 bases and at J to 3 bases, leaving 4 bases not matched to a gene. The germline CDR1 and CDR2 sequences are SEHNR and FQNEAQ (reference sequence). The CDR3 reads CASSLQGDFYEQYF. The DNA of the CDR3 is TGTGCCAGCAGCTTACAGGGGGATTTCTACGAGCAGTACTTC.

The V call is TRBV5-4, the J call TRBJ2-3, with TRBD2 matching 8 bases. The J segment lost 6 bases and the V segment lost 4 bases, leaving 7 bases of the junction unmatched. The CDR3 has 14 amino acids. Germline-derived CDR1 and CDR2 are SGHNT and YYREEE (reference sequence). In nucleotides, the CDR3 is TGTGCCAGCAGCCCCTTAGCGGGGAGTGATACGCAGTATTTT. It is translated as CASSPLAGSDTQYF.

This clone was observed a few times. The chain combines TRBV6-1 with TRBJ1-4, with D unresolved. From germline, CDR1 is MNHNS and CDR2 SASEGT. Trimming shortened V by 6 bases and J by 4 bases, and 3 bases separated the two germline ends. CDR3 length: 11 residues. The chain's CDR3 is CASSLNEKLFF. Written as DNA, the CDR3 is TGTGCCAGCAGCCTTAATGAAAAACTGTTTTTT.

The chain joins TRBV7-2 to TRBJ2-2; no firm D call. Trimming pared 0 bases from V and 4 bases from J, leaving 9 bases between. The CDR3 runs 15 residues. Germline CDR1 is SGHTA and CDR2 is FQGNSA. The CDR3 here is CASSLARLSTGELFF. The DNA of the CDR3 is TGTGCCAGCAGCTTAGCCCGACTCTCCACCGGGGAGCTGTTTTTT.

The gene calls are TRBV10-2 and TRBJ2-7; D may be TRBD2 (5 bases). CDR1 and CDR2 from the germline V gene are WSHSY and SAAADI. The CDR3 is 16 residues long. Trimming removed 6 bases at V and 3 bases at J, with 21 bases between. The CDR3 region is CASRAFTREGNYEQYF. The CDR3 DNA is TGCGCCAGCAGAGCGTTTACTCGGGAAGGGAACTACGAGCAGTACTTC.

The chain recombines TRBV29-1 with TRBJ2-7; D is uncertain. Germline V gene sequence: CDR1 SQVTM, CDR2 ANQGSEA. This CDR3 region has 12 residues. The V gene lost 4 bases and the J gene lost 6 bases, with 13 bases spanning the gap. CDR3 region: CSVVEASPEQYF. The CDR3 DNA reads TGCAGCGTTGTCGAGGCTAGTCCCGAGCAGTACTTC.

The rearrangement links TRBV23-1 to TRBJ2-3; D may be TRBD2 (6 bases). TRBV23-1 is filed as an ORF, its function uncertain. V shed 0 bases and J shed 4 bases, with 20 bases lying between them. The CDR3 runs to 18 residues. In DNA, the CDR3 is TGCGCCAGCAGTCAATCATTGCGGGACGCCCAGATCCCAGATACGCAGTATTTT. Its protein is CASSQSLRDAQIPDTQYF.

With regard to this clone: A junction end diverges from the germline sequence, so it may reflect a read error. V usage is TRBV6-1 and J usage is TRBJ1-2; D unclear. The CDR3 sequence is 15 residues long. Germline lookup yields CDR1 MNHNS and CDR2 SASEGT. This chain's CDR3 is CASRGELKANFGYTF. In DNA, the CDR3 is TGTGCCAGCAGAGGAGAACTCAAGGCCAACTTTGGCTACACCTTC.

The rearrangement uses TRBV5-1 and TRBJ2-7; 9 bases map to TRBD2. Germline values: CDR1 SGHRS, CDR2 YFSETQ. The length of the CDR3 is 15 residues. The J segment lost 1 base and the V segment lost 4 bases, leaving 6 bases of the junction unmatched. The CDR3 reads CASSQNSGRSYEQYF. CDR3 bases: TGCGCCAGCAGCCAAAATAGCGGGAGATCCTACGAGCAGTACTTC.

The chain joins TRBV30 to TRBJ2-3; a weak D match, TRBD1 (6 bases). The CDR3 runs to 15 residues. From germline, CDR1 is GTSNPN and CDR2 SVGIG (reference sequence). V shed 1 base and J shed 3 bases, with 14 bases lying between them. CDR3 protein: CAWSAPRTATDTQYF. The CDR3 DNA follows: TGTGCCTGGAGTGCCCCCCGGACAGCAACAGATACGCAGTATTTT.

J is TRBJ1-1 and V is TRBV7-9; D remains ambiguous. Trimming took 4 bases from V and 1 from J, leaving 10 bases between them. The CDR3 contains 14 residues. CDR1 and CDR2 (germline): SEHNR, FQNEAQ (reference sequence). The CDR3 sequence is CASSSQVRNTEAFF. The CDR3 nucleotides are TGTGCCAGCAGCTCGCAGGTGAGGAACACTGAAGCTTTCTTT.

The chain couples TRBV6-1 to TRBJ2-7, with TRBD1 identical over 8 bases. Trimming took 5 bases from V and 6 from J; bases not matched to a gene: 9. Germline lookup yields CDR1 MNHNS and CDR2 SASEGT. The CDR3 is 14 amino acids. The CDR3 coding sequence is TGTGCCAGCAGTTATGGACAGGGACGGAGCGAGCAGTACTTC. This sequence encodes CASSYGQGRSEQYF.

This chain uses TRBV5-6 with TRBJ2-3; 10 bases line up with TRBD2. The germline CDR1 and CDR2 sequences are SGHDT and YYEEEE. Trimming cost V 4 bases and J 3 bases; bases outside gene matches: 8. This CDR3 is 16 amino acids long. The CDR3 loop reads CASSGTTSGFTDTQYF. As DNA, the CDR3 is TGTGCCAGCAGCGGGACGACTAGCGGGTTTACAGATACGCAGTATTTT.

The chain carries TRBV19 and TRBJ1-5; TRBD1 aligns across 9 bases. CDR1 is LNHDA and CDR2 is SQIVND in the germline V gene (reference sequence). CDR3 length: 17 residues. With V trimmed by 5 bases and J by 0 bases, 8 bases remained unmatched. CDR3 in amino acids: CASSLWGQGSSNQPQHF. CDR3 DNA: TGTGCCAGTAGTCTTTGGGGACAGGGATCTAGCAATCAGCCCCAGCATTTT. The full variable domain, completed using reference TRBV19 and TRBJ1-5, is DGGITQSPKYLFRKEGQNVTLSCEQNLNHDAMYWYRQDPGQGLRLIYYSQIVNDFQKGDIAEGYSVSREKKESFPLTVTSAQKNPTAFYLCASSLWGQGSSNQPQHFGDGTRLSIL.

A few counts support this clone. This rearrangement joins TRBV7-3 to TRBJ1-2, with 8 nucleotides matching TRBD1. The CDR3 sequence is 12 residues long. Germline lookup yields CDR1 SGHTA and CDR2 FQGTGA. After removal of 7 bases from V and 8 bases from J, the junction contained 6 bases not matched to a gene. The CDR3 nucleotides read TGTGCCAGCATAGGACAGGGAGAGGGCTACACCTTC. Protein product: CASIGQGEGYTF. Filled out from reference TRBV7-3 and TRBJ1-2, the complete variable domain reads GAGVSQTPSNKVTEKGKYVELRCDPISGHTALYWYRQSLGQGPEFLIYFQGTGAADDSGLPNDRFFAVRPEGSVSTLKIQRTERGDSAVYLCASIGQGEGYTFGSGTRLTVV.

The J gene is TRBJ2-6, the V gene TRBV9; TRBD1 aligns across 7 bases. The CDR3 loop spans 17 amino acids. From germline, CDR1 is SGDLS and CDR2 YYNGEE. J was trimmed by 2 bases and V by 3 bases; bases with no gene match: 8. CDR3 DNA: TGTGCCAGCAGCGCAGCCGAGGGGGCAACTGGGGCCAACGTCCTGACTTTC. It specifies CASSAAEGATGANVLTF.

The gene calls are TRBV4-1 and TRBJ2-2; D may be TRBD1 (5 bases). Trimming took 5 bases from V and 4 from J, leaving 20 bases between them. Germline V gives CDR1 MGHRA, CDR2 YSYEKL. The CDR3 is made up of 17 amino acids. The CDR3 here is CASSSRGTGSGTGELFF. For the CDR3, the DNA is TGCGCCAGCAGCTCAAGAGGTACAGGAAGTGGCACCGGGGAGCTGTTTTTT.

The chain uses TRBV5-5 and TRBJ2-1; tentatively, D is TRBD2 (6 bases). The CDR3 runs to 15 residues. V was trimmed by 1 base and J by 8 bases, leaving 16 bases between them. Germline CDR1 reads SGHKS; CDR2 reads YYEKEE (reference sequence). CDR3 bases: TGTGCCAGCAGCTTGATAAGCGGAGGAGGGGATGAGCAGTTCTTC. This gives the protein CASSLISGGGDEQFF.